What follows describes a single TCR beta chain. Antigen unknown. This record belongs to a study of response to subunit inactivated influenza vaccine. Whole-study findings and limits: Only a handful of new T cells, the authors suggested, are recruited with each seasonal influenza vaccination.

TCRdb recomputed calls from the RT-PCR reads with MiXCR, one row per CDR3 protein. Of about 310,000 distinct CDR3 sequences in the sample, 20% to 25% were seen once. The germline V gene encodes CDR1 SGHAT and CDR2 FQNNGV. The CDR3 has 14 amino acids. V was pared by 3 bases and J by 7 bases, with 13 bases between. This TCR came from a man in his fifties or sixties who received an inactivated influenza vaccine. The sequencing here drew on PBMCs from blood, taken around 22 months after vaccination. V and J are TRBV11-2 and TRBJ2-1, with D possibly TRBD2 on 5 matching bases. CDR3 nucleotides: TGTGCCAGCAGCTTCCCGAGGGTCTCTAATGAGCAGTTCTTC. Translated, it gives CASSFPRVSNEQFF.